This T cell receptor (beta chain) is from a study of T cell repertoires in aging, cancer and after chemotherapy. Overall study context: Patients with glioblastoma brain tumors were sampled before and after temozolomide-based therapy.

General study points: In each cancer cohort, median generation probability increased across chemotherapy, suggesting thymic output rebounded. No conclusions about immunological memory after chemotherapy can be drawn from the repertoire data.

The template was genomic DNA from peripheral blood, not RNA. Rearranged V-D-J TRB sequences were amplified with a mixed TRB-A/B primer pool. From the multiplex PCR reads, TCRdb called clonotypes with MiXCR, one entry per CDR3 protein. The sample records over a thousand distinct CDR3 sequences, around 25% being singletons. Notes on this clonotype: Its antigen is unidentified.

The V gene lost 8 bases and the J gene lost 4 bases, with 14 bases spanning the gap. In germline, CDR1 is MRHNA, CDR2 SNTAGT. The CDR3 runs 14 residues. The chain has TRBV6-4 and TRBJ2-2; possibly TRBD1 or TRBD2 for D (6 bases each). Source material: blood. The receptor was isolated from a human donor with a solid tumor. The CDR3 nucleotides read TGTGCCAGCGGAGAAGGGGGGCTCACCGGGGAGCTGTTTTTT. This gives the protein CASGEGGLTGELFF.